Each of the 17 T cell receptor beta chains below was sequenced from the same sample in a study of response to subunit inactivated influenza vaccine. TCRdb independently ran MiXCR on the RT-PCR reads; one entry per CDR3 protein. The table has 430,000 or so distinct CDR3 sequences, 9.5% to 13% seen once; the top ten hold roughly 12%. Sequenced material: PBMCs from blood, taken about 40 days after vaccination. The receptor source for this set is a man between 45 and 60 years old who received an inactivated influenza vaccine.

The V and J genes are TRBV20-1 and TRBJ2-2; D remains unclear. The germline V gene encodes CDR1 DFQATT and CDR2 SNEGSKA (reference sequence). This CDR3 comprises 14 residues. Trimming took 3 bases from V and 0 from J, leaving 8 bases between them. CDR3 protein: CSASLHPNTGELFF. Here the CDR3 DNA reads TGCAGTGCTAGTCTACACCCGAACACCGGGGAGCTGTTTTTT.

The rearrangement uses TRBV20-1 and TRBJ1-2; D not certain. Deletions cut 6 bases from V and 4 bases from J, with 15 bases between. The CDR3 is 13 residues long. Germline CDR1 and CDR2: DFQATT and SNEGSKA (reference sequence). The DNA of the CDR3 is TGCAGTGCGACACAAGCGGATCTCTATGGCTACACCTTC. Residues: CSATQADLYGYTF.

In its sample, this clonotype was seen a few times. This sequence joins TRBV7-2 and TRBJ2-7, with 10 bases aligning to TRBD2. The length of the CDR3 is 13 residues. Germline V gene lookup returns CDR1 SGHTA and CDR2 FQGNSA. J gave up 9 bases and V 4 bases, and 6 bases lay outside the gene matches. In DNA, the CDR3 is TGTGCCAGCAGCTCCTCTCTAGCGGGAGCGCAGTACTTC. Amino acids: CASSSSLAGAQYF.

In this sample, this clonotype turned up many times. The chain couples TRBV7-2 to TRBJ2-4, with D possibly called TRBD1 or TRBD2 (5 bases each). CDR3 length equals 13 residues. Trimming shortened V by 4 bases and J by 9 bases, and 13 bases separated the two germline ends. Germline assignment: CDR1 SGHTA and CDR2 FQGNSA. CDR3 nucleotides: TGTGCCAGCAGCTCCAACGCGAGGGGCATTCAGTACTTC. Its protein product is CASSSNARGIQYF.

This clonotype has a handful of counts. V usage is TRBV6-5 and J usage is TRBJ2-4; 12 bases are shared with TRBD2. Trimming took 2 bases from V and 1 from J; bases not matched to a gene: 6. The germline CDR1 and CDR2 sequences are MNHEY and SVGAGI. The CDR3 has 18 amino acids. The CDR3 DNA is TGTGCCAGCAGTTACAGTCTAGCGGGGGGGCTGGCCAAAAACATTCAGTACTTC. It is translated as CASSYSLAGGLAKNIQYF.

This clonotype was seen more than once but under ten times. The V call is TRBV7-2, the J call TRBJ2-7; 14 bases line up with TRBD2. The V gene end was trimmed by 6 bases and the J gene end by 6 bases; junction bases not matched to a gene: 4. The CDR3 spans 14 residues. Germline V gene data show CDR1 as SGHTA and CDR2 as FQGNSA. Here the CDR3 reads CASRPGLAGVEQYF. In DNA, the CDR3 is TGTGCCAGCAGGCCGGGACTAGCGGGAGTCGAGCAGTACTTC.

There are a few counts of this clonotype. The gene calls are TRBV7-2 and TRBJ2-7; 10 bases align to TRBD1. The ends lost 4 bases at V and 3 bases at J; junction bases unmatched: 6. This CDR3 comprises 15 residues. Germline assignment: CDR1 SGHTA and CDR2 FQGNSA. The CDR3 DNA follows: TGTGCCAGCAGCTCCCAGTGGGACAGGGGCTACGAGCAGTACTTC. Protein: CASSSQWDRGYEQYF.

The chain is built from TRBV10-3 and TRBJ1-1; D perhaps matches TRBD1 (5 bases). The CDR3 has 13 amino acids. Trimming shortened V by 7 bases and J by 1 base, and 10 bases separated the two germline ends. Germline V gene lookup returns CDR1 ENHRY and CDR2 SYGVKD. This chain's CDR3 is CAIMEGKNTEAFF. CDR3 sequence (DNA): TGTGCCATCATGGAGGGGAAGAACACTGAAGCTTTCTTT.

This clonotype was found many times. The gene calls are TRBV12-3 or TRBV12-4 and TRBJ1-1, with D unresolved. The CDR3 consists of 13 residues. V lost 6 bases, J lost 2 bases, and 10 bases lay in between. Here the CDR3 DNA reads TGTGCCAGCAGGAATCCAGCCAACACTGAAGCTTTCTTT. Encoded protein: CASRNPANTEAFF.

The CDR3 DNA follows: TGTGCCAGCAGCCAAGATTTATCGCGATATGGCTACACCTTC. Its protein product is CASSQDLSRYGYTF. The chain combines TRBV14 with TRBJ1-2, with unresolved D. Trimming left V 0 bases short and J 5 bases short, with 10 bases between. This CDR3 has 14 residues. Germline CDR1 is SGHDN and CDR2 is FVKESK.

This clonotype was seen only a few times. The CDR3 sequence is CASSAASHYGYTF. CDR3 DNA: TGCGCCAGCAGCGCGGCAAGCCACTATGGCTACACCTTC. The V gene is TRBV5-1, the J gene TRBJ1-2, with D hard to call. The CDR3 extends over 13 amino acids. Between the trimmed V and J ends, which lost 4 bases and 3 bases, there was a span of 10 bases. Germline CDR1 is SGHRS and CDR2 is YFSETQ.

This clonotype was observed many times. The rearrangement uses TRBV20-1 and TRBJ2-1; 10 nucleotides align to TRBD1. Unmatched junction bases numbered 2, after V lost 7 bases and J lost 2 bases. The germline V gene has CDR1 DFQATT and CDR2 SNEGSKA (reference sequence). CDR3 size: 13 residues. CDR3 loop: CSVTGGPYNEQFF. CDR3 sequence (DNA): TGCAGTGTGACAGGGGGCCCCTACAATGAGCAGTTCTTC.

This clonotype was picked up many times. V usage is TRBV15 and J usage is TRBJ2-2; TRBD2 might be the D (6 bases). The CDR3 runs 13 residues. Trimming left V 6 bases short and J 1 base short, with 6 bases between. The germline V gene has CDR1 LNHNV and CDR2 YYDKDF (reference sequence). CDR3 protein: CATRGGNTGELFF. The CDR3 DNA is TGTGCCACCAGGGGGGGGAACACCGGGGAGCTGTTTTTT.

The chain has TRBV19 and TRBJ2-7; no firm D call. CDR3 length: 14 amino acids. Trimming removed 4 bases at V and 0 bases at J, with 10 bases between. The germline gives CDR1 LNHDA, CDR2 SQIVND (reference sequence). CDR3 in DNA: TGTGCCAGTAGTAGCAACGGCGGCTCCTACGAGCAGTACTTC. This codes for CASSSNGGSYEQYF.

This clonotype was seen a single time. The chain couples TRBV7-8 to TRBJ2-7, with D unresolved. Germline V lookup: CDR1 SGHVS, CDR2 FQNEAQ. V was trimmed by 4 bases and J by 4 bases, leaving 14 bases between them. The CDR3 runs to 14 residues. The CDR3 coding sequence is TGTGCCAGCAGCTACCCCCAGGACGGGTACGAGCAGTACTTC. Residues: CASSYPQDGYEQYF.

The chain uses TRBV15 and TRBJ2-7; a possible D gene is TRBD2 (5 bases). There are 15 residues in the CDR3. Germline V gene sequence: CDR1 LNHNV, CDR2 YYDKDF (reference sequence). Trimming stripped 0 bases from V and 4 bases from J, with 13 bases between. This CDR3 reads CATSRERGLTYEQYF. Here the CDR3 DNA reads TGTGCCACCAGCAGAGAAAGAGGGTTGACATACGAGCAGTACTTC.

The chain combines TRBV11-2 with TRBJ2-5, with TRBD2 matching 8 bases. The germline V gene has CDR1 SGHAT and CDR2 FQNNGV. J was trimmed by 6 bases and V by 1 base; bases with no gene match: 16. The CDR3 is 18 amino acids. The CDR3 nucleotides are TGTGCCAGCAGCTTAGTCCAATCCGCCGGGACTAGGGTCCAGACCCAGTACTTC. Translated, it gives CASSLVQSAGTRVQTQYF.